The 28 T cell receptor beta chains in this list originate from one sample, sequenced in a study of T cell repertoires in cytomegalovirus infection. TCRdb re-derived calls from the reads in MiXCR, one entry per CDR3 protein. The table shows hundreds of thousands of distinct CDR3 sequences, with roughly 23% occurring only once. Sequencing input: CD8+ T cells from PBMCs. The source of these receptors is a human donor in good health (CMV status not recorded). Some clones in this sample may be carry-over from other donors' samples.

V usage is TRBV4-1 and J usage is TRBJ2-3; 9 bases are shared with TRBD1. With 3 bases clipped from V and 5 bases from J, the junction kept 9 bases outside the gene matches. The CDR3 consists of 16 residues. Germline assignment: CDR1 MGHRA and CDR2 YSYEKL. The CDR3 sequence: CASSQDPGQGKDTQYF. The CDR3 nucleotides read TGCGCCAGCAGCCAGGACCCGGGACAGGGAAAAGATACGCAGTATTTT.

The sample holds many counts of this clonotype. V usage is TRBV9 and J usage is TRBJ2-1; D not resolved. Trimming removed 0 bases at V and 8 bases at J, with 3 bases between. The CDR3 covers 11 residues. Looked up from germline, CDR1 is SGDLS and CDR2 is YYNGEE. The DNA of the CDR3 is TGTGCCAGCAGCGTAGACGATGAGCAGTTCTTC. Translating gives CASSVDDEQFF.

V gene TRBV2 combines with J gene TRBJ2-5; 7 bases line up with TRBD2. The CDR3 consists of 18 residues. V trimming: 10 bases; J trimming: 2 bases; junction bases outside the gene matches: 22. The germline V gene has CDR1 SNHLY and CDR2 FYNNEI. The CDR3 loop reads CATGTPSDGGTFQETQYF. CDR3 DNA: TGTGCCACCGGAACCCCCTCGGACGGGGGGACCTTTCAAGAGACCCAGTACTTC.

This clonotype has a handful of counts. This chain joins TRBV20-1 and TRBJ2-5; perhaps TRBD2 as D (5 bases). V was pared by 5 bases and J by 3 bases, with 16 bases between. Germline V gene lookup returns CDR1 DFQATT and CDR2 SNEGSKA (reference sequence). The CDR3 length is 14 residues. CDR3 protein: CSAGFTLGEETQYF. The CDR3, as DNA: TGCAGTGCTGGTTTTACTCTGGGAGAAGAGACCCAGTACTTC.

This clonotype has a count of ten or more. CDR3 DNA sequence: TGTGCCAGCAGCTTAGATTTGGGGGGGGCTTCAAGGGGTGAGCAGTTCTTC. Translation gives CASSLDLGGASRGEQFF. The chain employs TRBV7-6 and TRBJ2-1; D is possibly TRBD2 (7 bases). This CDR3 comprises 17 residues. V dropped 1 base and J dropped 9 bases, with 22 bases sitting between them. CDR1 SGHVS and CDR2 FNYEAQ come from the germline V gene.

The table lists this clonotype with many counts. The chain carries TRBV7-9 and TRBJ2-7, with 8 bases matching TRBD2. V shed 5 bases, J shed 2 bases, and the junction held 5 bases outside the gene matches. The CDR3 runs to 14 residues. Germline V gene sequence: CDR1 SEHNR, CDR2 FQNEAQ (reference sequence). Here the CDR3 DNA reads TGTGCCAGCAGCCCGGGGGGGGCCACCTACGAGCAGTACTTC. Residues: CASSPGGATYEQYF. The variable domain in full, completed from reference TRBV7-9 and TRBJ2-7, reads DTGVSQNPRHKITKRGQNVTFRCDPISEHNRLYWYRQTLGQGPEFLTYFQNEAQLEKSRLLSDRFSAERPKGSFSTLEIQRTEQGDSAMYLCASSPGGATYEQYFGPGTRLTVT.

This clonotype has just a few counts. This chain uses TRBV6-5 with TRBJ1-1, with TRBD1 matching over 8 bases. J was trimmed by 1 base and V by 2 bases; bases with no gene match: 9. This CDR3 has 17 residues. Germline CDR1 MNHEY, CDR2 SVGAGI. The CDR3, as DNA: TGTGCCAGCAGTTACCCCCGGCAGGGGGCCGGGAACACTGAAGCTTTCTTT. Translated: CASSYPRQGAGNTEAFF.

The CDR3 reads CASSQDWGKTYNEQFF. Here the CDR3 DNA reads TGTGCCAGCAGCCAAGATTGGGGGAAAACCTACAATGAGCAGTTCTTC. The rearrangement links TRBV3-1 to TRBJ2-1; TRBD1 or TRBD2 may be the D gene (5 bases each). Germline lookup yields CDR1 LGHDT and CDR2 YNNKEL (reference sequence). Between the trimmed V and J ends, which lost 0 bases and 2 bases, there was a span of 11 bases. The CDR3 extends over 16 amino acids.

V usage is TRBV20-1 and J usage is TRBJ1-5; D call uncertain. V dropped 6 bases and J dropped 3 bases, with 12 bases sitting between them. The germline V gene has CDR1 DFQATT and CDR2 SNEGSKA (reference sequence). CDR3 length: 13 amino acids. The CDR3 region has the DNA TGCAGTGCCTCCGGGTCCCTCAATCAGCCCCAGCATTTT. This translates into CSASGSLNQPQHF.

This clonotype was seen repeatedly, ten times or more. This chain's CDR3 is CASMWAAPMNTEAFF. For the CDR3, the DNA is TGTGCCAGCATGTGGGCGGCCCCAATGAACACTGAAGCTTTCTTT. The chain couples TRBV2 to TRBJ1-1; no clear D. With 7 bases removed from V and 0 bases from J, the gap between germline ends came to 15 bases. Germline CDR1 and CDR2: SNHLY and FYNNEI. CDR3 size: 15 residues.

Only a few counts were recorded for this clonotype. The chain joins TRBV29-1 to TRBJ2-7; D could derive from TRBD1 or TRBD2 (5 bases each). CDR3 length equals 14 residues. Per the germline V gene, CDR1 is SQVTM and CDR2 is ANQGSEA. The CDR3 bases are TGCAGAGGAGCCCAGGGTCGGGGCTCCTACGAGCAGTACTTC. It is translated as CRGAQGRGSYEQYF.

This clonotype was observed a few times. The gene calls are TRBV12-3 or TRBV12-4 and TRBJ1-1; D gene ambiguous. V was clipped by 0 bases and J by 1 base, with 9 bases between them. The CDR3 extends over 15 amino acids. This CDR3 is CASSLAPMGNTEAFF. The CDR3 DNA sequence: TGTGCCAGCAGTTTAGCGCCCATGGGGAACACTGAAGCTTTCTTT.

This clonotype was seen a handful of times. The CDR3: CASPKEGRGTNYGYTF. The CDR3 bases are TGTGCCAGCCCGAAGGAGGGACGGGGGACTAACTATGGCTACACCTTC. The chain employs TRBV6-1 and TRBJ1-2; weak D call: TRBD1 (5 bases). Trimming removed 8 bases at V and 0 bases at J, with 19 bases between. This CDR3 is 16 amino acids long. Germline V gene sequence: CDR1 MNHNS, CDR2 SASEGT.

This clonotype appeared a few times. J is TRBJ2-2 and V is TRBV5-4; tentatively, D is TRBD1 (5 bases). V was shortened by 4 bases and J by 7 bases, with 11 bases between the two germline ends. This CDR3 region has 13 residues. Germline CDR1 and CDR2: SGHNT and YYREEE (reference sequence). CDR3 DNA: TGTGCCAGCAGCATGCAGGGTGTCGGGGAGCTGTTTTTT. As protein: CASSMQGVGELFF.

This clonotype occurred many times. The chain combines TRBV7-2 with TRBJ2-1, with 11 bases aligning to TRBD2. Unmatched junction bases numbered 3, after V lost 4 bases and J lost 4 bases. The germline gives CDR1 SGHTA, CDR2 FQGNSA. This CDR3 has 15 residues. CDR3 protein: CASSSGLAEYNEQFF. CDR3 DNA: TGTGCCAGCAGCTCGGGACTAGCGGAATACAATGAGCAGTTCTTC. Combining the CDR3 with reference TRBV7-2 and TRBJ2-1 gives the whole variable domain GAGVSQSPSNKVTEKGKDVELRCDPISGHTALYWYRQSLGQGLEFLIYFQGNSAPDKSGLPSDRFSAERTGGSVSTLTIQRTQQEDSAVYLCASSSGLAEYNEQFFGPGTRLTVL.

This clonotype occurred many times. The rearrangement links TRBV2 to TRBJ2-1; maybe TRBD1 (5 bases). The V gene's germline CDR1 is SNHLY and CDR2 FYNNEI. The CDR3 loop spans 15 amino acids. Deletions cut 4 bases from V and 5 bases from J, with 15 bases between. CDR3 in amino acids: CASSGVDNGDNEQFF. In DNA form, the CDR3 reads TGTGCCAGCAGTGGGGTGGACAATGGGGACAATGAGCAGTTCTTC.

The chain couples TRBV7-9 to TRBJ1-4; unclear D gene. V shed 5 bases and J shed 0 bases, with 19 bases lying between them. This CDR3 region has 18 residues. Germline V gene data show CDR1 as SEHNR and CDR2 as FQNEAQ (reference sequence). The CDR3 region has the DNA TGTGCCAGCAGCCCCCGGGTCCCGAACGGGGCAACTAATGAAAAACTGTTTTTT. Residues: CASSPRVPNGATNEKLFF.

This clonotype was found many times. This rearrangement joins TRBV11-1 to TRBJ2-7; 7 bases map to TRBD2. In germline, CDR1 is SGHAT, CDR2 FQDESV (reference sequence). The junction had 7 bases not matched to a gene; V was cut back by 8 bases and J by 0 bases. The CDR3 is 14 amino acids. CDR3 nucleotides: TGTGCCAGCGGAACTAGCGACAACTCCTACGAGCAGTACTTC. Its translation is CASGTSDNSYEQYF.

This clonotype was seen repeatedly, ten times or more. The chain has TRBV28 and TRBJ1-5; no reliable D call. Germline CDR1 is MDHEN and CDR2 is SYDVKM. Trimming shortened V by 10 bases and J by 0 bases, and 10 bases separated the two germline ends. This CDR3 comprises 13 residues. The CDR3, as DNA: TGTGCCACACGGGGAGTTAGCAATCAGCCCCAGCATTTT. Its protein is CATRGVSNQPQHF. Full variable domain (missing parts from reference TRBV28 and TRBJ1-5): DVKVTQSSRYLVKRTGEKVFLECVQDMDHENMFWYRQDPGLGLRLIYFSYDVKMKEKGDIPEGYSVSREKKERFSLILESASTNQTSMYLCATRGVSNQPQHFGDGTRLSIL.

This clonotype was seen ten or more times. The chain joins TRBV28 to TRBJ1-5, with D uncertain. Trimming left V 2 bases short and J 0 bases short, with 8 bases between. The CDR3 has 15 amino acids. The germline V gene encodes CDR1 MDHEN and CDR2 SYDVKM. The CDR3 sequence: CASSLPEYSNQPQHF. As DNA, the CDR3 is TGTGCCAGCAGTTTACCTGAATATAGCAATCAGCCCCAGCATTTT.

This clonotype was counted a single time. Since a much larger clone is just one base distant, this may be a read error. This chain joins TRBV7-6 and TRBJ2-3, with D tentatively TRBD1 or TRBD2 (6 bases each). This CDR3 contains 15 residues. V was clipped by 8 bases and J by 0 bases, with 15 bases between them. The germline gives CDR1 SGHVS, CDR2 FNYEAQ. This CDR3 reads CASCWGAVSTDTQYF. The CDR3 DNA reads TGTGCCAGCTGCTGGGGGGCAGTAAGCACAGATACGCAGTATTTT.

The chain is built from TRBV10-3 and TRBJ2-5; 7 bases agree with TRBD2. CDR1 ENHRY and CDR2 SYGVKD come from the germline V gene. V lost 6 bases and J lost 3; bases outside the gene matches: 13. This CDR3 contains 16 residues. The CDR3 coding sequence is TGTGCCATCAGCCCCTCTAGCGGAGAACCCAAAGAGACCCAGTACTTC. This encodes CAISPSSGEPKETQYF.

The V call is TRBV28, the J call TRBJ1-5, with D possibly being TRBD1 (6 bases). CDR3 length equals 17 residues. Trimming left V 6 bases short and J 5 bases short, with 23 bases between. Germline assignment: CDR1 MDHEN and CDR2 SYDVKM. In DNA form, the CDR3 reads TGTGCCAGCAGGACGTGGGACAAAGACAGTACCCATCAGCCCCAGCATTTT. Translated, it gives CASRTWDKDSTHQPQHF.

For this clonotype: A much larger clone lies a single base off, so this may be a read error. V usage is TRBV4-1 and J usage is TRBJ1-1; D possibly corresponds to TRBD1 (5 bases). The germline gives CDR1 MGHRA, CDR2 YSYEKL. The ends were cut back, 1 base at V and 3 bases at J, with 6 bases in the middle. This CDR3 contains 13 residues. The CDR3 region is CASSQVGDTEAFF. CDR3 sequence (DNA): TGCGCCAGCAGCCAAGTAGGGGACACTGAAGCTTTCTTT.

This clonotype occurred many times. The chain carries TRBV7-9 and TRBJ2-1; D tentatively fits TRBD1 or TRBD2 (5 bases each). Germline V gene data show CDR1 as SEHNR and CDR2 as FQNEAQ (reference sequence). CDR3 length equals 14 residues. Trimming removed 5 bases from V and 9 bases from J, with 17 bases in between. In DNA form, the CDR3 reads TGTGCCAGCAGCCCACTAGGGGTGGCGGCTGAGCAGTTCTTC. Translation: CASSPLGVAAEQFF.

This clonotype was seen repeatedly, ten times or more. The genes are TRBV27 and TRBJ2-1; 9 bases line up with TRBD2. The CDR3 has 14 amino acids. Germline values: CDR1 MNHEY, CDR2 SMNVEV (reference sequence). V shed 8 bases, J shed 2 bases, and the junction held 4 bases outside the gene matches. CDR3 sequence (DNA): TGTGCCAGCTATGGCGGGGGGGCCTACAATGAGCAGTTCTTC. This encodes CASYGGGAYNEQFF.

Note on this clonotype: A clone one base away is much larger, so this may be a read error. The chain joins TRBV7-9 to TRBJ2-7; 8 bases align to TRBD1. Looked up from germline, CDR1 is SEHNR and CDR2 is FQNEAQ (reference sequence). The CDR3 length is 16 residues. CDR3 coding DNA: TGTGCCAGCAGCTTAGCCGGGACAGGTCCCCCCTACGAGCGGTACTTC. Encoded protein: CASSLAGTGPPYERYF. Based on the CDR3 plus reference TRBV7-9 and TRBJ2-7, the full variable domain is DTGVSQNPRHKITKRGQNVTFRCDPISEHNRLYWYRQTLGQGPEFLTYFQNEAQLEKSRLLSDRFSAERPKGSFSTLEIQRTEQGDSAMYLCASSLAGTGPPYERYFGPGTRLTVT.

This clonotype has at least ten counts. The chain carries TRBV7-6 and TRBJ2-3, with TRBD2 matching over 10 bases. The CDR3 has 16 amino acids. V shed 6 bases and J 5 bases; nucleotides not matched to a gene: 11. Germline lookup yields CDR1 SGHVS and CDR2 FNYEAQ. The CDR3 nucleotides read TGTGCCAGCAGTCACCCTAGCGGGGGCCTGGGAGATACGCAGTATTTT. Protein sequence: CASSHPSGGLGDTQYF.